This TCR beta chain was captured by sequencing in a study of cytomegalovirus exposure and HLA in healthy donors. Study results and caveats: In an earlier analysis, productive rearrangement rates for most beta V segments clustered near 87% or 30%.

A word on this clone: Antigen: not known.

All the people who gave samples were healthy bone marrow donors. Nominally healthy donors were sampled, though unrecorded immune exposures were likely. The PCR employed 60 Vbeta primers together with 13 Jbeta primers. The repertoire was sequenced with immunoSEQ multiplex PCR; TCRdb's copy has only in-frame clones and lacks some. This sample carries about 140,000 clones, approximately 71% of them seen once, and the ten largest clones take under 5.5%. Sequenced input: PBMCs. This sequence was found in a woman aged 45-65 years in good health and CMV-seronegative.

The CDR3 here is CASSPGTGGTGELFF. CDR3 nucleotide sequence: TGCGCCAGCAGCCCCGGGACAGGGGGGACCGGGGAGCTGTTTTTT. The V gene is TRBV4-1, the J gene TRBJ2-2; TRBD1 aligns across 11 bases. The V gene's germline CDR1 is MGHRA and CDR2 YSYEKL. This CDR3 has 15 residues. V shed 4 bases and J 5 bases; nucleotides not matched to a gene: 3.